The 27 T cell receptor beta chains presented below share a single source sample, sequenced in a study of blood T cell repertoires in COVID-19. The protocol was immunoSEQ multiplex PCR, while the TCRdb copy is restricted to in-frame clones and leaves out a portion. Of 200,000 or so clones listed, 80% were seen once; the top ten hold 7% to 8.5%. Sequencing was carried out using PBMCs or T cells enriched from blood (not recorded which). These receptors were taken from a woman in her forties with acute COVID-19.

This clone came up a few times. This chain uses TRBV19 with TRBJ1-2; TRBD1 is a possible D gene (6 bases). Trimming stripped 6 bases from V and 4 bases from J, with 12 bases between. CDR1 LNHDA and CDR2 SQIVND come from the germline V gene (reference sequence). The CDR3 runs 13 residues. The CDR3 here is CASRNDRRYGYTF. Here the CDR3 DNA reads TGTGCCAGTAGGAATGACAGGCGCTATGGCTACACCTTC.

J is TRBJ1-5 and V is TRBV20-1; the match to TRBD1 covers 7 bases. In germline, CDR1 is DFQATT, CDR2 SNEGSKA (reference sequence). CDR3 length equals 14 residues. J was trimmed by 11 bases and V by 3 bases; bases with no gene match: 13. The CDR3 protein is CSASPQGPRGAQHF. Here the CDR3 DNA reads TGCAGTGCTAGTCCACAGGGGCCGCGGGGGGCCCAGCATTTT.

Remarks on this clone: One end of the junction does not line up with germline, which may come from a read error. The chain combines TRBV7-7 with TRBJ2-1; 12 bases agree with TRBD2. Germline CDR1 reads SSHAT; CDR2 reads FNYEAQ (reference sequence). CDR3 length: 15 amino acids. The CDR3 coding sequence is TGTGCTAGCAGTCCTAGCGGGGGGGCTCTGAATGAGCAGTTCTTC. Protein sequence: CASSPSGGALNEQFF.

The chain employs TRBV7-2 and TRBJ2-4; possible D gene TRBD1, 5 bases. Deletions cut 2 bases from V and 5 bases from J, with 13 bases between. The CDR3 runs 15 residues. Germline CDR1 and CDR2: SGHTA and FQGNSA. In nucleotides, the CDR3 is TGTGCCAGCAGCTTATCTGGCAGGGCGCAAAACATTCAGTACTTC. It codes for CASSLSGRAQNIQYF.

V usage is TRBV15 and J usage is TRBJ2-1, with 14 nucleotides matching TRBD2. Germline V gene lookup returns CDR1 LNHNV and CDR2 YYDKDF (reference sequence). The junction had 22 bases not matched to a gene; V was cut back by 5 bases and J by 7 bases. This CDR3 has 21 amino acids. The CDR3 loop reads CATSSRLAGGPGVLWGNEQFF. CDR3 coding DNA: TGTGCCACCAGCTCCCGACTAGCGGGAGGGCCAGGGGTTCTCTGGGGGAATGAGCAGTTCTTC.

The chain combines TRBV30 with TRBJ1-4, with D perhaps TRBD1 (5 bases). Trimming took 0 bases from V and 7 from J, leaving 9 bases between them. The CDR3 loop spans 13 amino acids. CDR1 and CDR2 from the germline V gene are GTSNPN and SVGIG (reference sequence). The CDR3 spells CAWSVNRGEKLFF. DNA of the CDR3: TGTGCCTGGAGTGTAAATAGGGGTGAAAAACTGTTTTTT.

This clone was detected a few times. This sequence joins TRBV7-8 and TRBJ1-2, with D unresolved. The CDR3 runs 14 residues. Germline CDR1 and CDR2: SGHVS and FQNEAQ. Trimming pared 1 base from V and 7 bases from J, leaving 13 bases between. The CDR3 DNA reads as TGTGCCAGCAGCTTAGAGAGGGAAAGCTTTGGCTACACCTTC. Translating gives CASSLERESFGYTF.

This clone has more than one count but fewer than ten. V gene TRBV14 combines with J gene TRBJ2-7, with D possibly being TRBD1 (5 bases). Germline V lookup: CDR1 SGHDN, CDR2 FVKESK. V lost 2 bases, J lost 6 bases, and 8 bases lay in between. The CDR3 extends over 12 amino acids. CDR3 sequence: CASSQQGSEQYF. The CDR3 DNA reads TGTGCCAGCAGCCAACAGGGATCCGAGCAGTACTTC. Full variable domain (missing parts from reference TRBV14 and TRBJ2-7): EAGVTQFPSHSVIEKGQTVTLRCDPISGHDNLYWYRRVMGKEIKFLLHFVKESKQDESGMPNNRFLAERTGGTYSTLKVQPAELEDSGVYFCASSQQGSEQYFGPGTRLTVT.

In this sample, this clone turned up a few times. The chain is built from TRBV2 and TRBJ1-5; 9 bases agree with TRBD1. The CDR3 contains 15 residues. Germline V CDR1 and CDR2: SNHLY, FYNNEI. The junction had 5 bases not matched to a gene; V was cut back by 6 bases and J by 2 bases. This CDR3 reads CASSADRGRNQPQHF. The DNA of the CDR3 is TGTGCCAGCAGCGCGGACAGGGGACGCAATCAGCCCCAGCATTTT. Full variable domain (remainder filled in from reference TRBV2 and TRBJ1-5): EPEVTQTPSHQVTQMGQEVILRCVPISNHLYFYWYRQILGQKVEFLVSFYNNEISEKSEIFDDQFSVERPDGSNFTLKIRSTKLEDSAMYFCASSADRGRNQPQHFGDGTRLSIL.

This clone has just a few counts. This chain joins TRBV27 and TRBJ1-5; D call uncertain. The CDR3 is 13 residues long. Per germline, CDR1 MNHEY and CDR2 SMNVEV (reference sequence). With 4 bases removed from V and 6 bases from J, the gap between germline ends came to 10 bases. CDR3 nucleotides: TGTGCCAGCAGTTCCACAGACGGTCAGCCCCAGCATTTT. Residues: CASSSTDGQPQHF.

As DNA, the CDR3 is TGCGCCAGCAGCGCCGGGACAGGGGAGTTTCACGAGCAGTACTTC. It yields the protein CASSAGTGEFHEQYF. The chain links TRBV5-1 to TRBJ2-7; 10 nucleotides agree with TRBD1. This CDR3 contains 15 residues. Trimming at V came to 4 bases and at J to 5 bases, leaving 9 bases not matched to a gene. In germline, CDR1 is SGHRS, CDR2 YFSETQ.

Only one count was recorded for this clone. This chain joins TRBV24-1 and TRBJ2-7; 7 nucleotides line up with TRBD1. The CDR3 extends over 14 amino acids. Germline lookup yields CDR1 KGHDR and CDR2 SFDVKD. Germline trimming cut 3 bases from V and 4 bases from J; bases unmatched to any gene: 5. The CDR3 here is CATSDRGRGYEQYF. The CDR3 DNA reads as TGTGCCACCAGTGATCGTGGCAGGGGGTACGAGCAGTACTTC.

V gene TRBV28 combines with J gene TRBJ1-2; unclear D gene. Between the trimmed V and J ends, which lost 3 bases and 2 bases, there was a span of 10 bases. This CDR3 contains 14 residues. Germline CDR1 and CDR2: MDHEN and SYDVKM. The CDR3 DNA reads as TGTGCCAGCAGTTTGGGCACGGTGAACTATGGCTACACCTTC. Its protein product is CASSLGTVNYGYTF.

J is TRBJ1-2 and V is TRBV6-5; 8 bases are a match to TRBD1. J lost 8 bases, V lost 7 bases, and 3 bases had no gene match. Germline CDR1 MNHEY, CDR2 SVGAGI. The CDR3 extends over 11 amino acids. CDR3 loop: CASNRGIGYTF. CDR3 DNA: TGTGCCAGCAACAGGGGGATCGGCTACACCTTC.

This rearrangement joins TRBV24-1 to TRBJ2-1, with a possible D match to TRBD2 (7 bases). The V end lost 2 bases, the J end lost 2 bases, and 18 bases lay between the germline ends. This CDR3 has 18 amino acids. Germline CDR1 and CDR2: KGHDR and SFDVKD. The CDR3 region has the DNA TGTGCCACCAGTGATTGGCGACAAGGCGGGGGCCCCTACAATGAGCAGTTCTTC. Encoded protein: CATSDWRQGGGPYNEQFF.

The DNA of the CDR3 is TGTGCCAGCAGCAGCTCAGGGATGGCGAACACTGAAGCTTTCTTT. Translated: CASSSSGMANTEAFF. The chain carries TRBV3-1 (or the pseudogene TRBV3-2) and TRBJ1-1; possible D gene TRBD1, 5 bases. V was trimmed by 5 bases and J by 1 base, leaving 14 bases between them. Germline CDR1 and CDR2: LGHDT and YNNKEL (reference sequence). The length of the CDR3 is 15 residues.

This clone appeared a few times. The gene calls are TRBV4-3 and TRBJ1-2, with D maybe TRBD1 (5 bases). The CDR3 sequence is 16 residues long. Germline lookup yields CDR1 LGHNA and CDR2 YSLEER. Trimming shortened V by 0 bases and J by 4 bases, and 15 bases separated the two germline ends. CDR3 loop: CASSQEGAPRGYGYTF. CDR3 in DNA: TGCGCCAGCAGCCAAGAAGGGGCCCCGCGGGGCTATGGCTACACCTTC.

The J gene is TRBJ2-5, the V gene TRBV5-4; 8 positions agree with TRBD2. Germline trimming cut 1 base from V and 5 bases from J; bases unmatched to any gene: 4. This CDR3 spans 14 amino acids. The V gene's germline CDR1 is SGHNT and CDR2 YYREEE (reference sequence). CDR3 in DNA: TGTGCCAGCAGCTTGCGGGGGGGCTGGGAGACCCAGTACTTC. Its protein product is CASSLRGGWETQYF.

The chain combines TRBV11-2 with TRBJ2-2; 9 positions match TRBD2. This CDR3 has 15 residues. Germline CDR1 is SGHAT and CDR2 is FQNNGV. Trimming at V came to 1 base and at J to 6 bases, leaving 3 bases not matched to a gene. The CDR3 DNA reads TGTGCCAGCAGCTTAGTTGGCGGGGGGGCCGGGGAGCTGTTTTTT. This encodes CASSLVGGGAGELFF.

The rearrangement links TRBV6-5 to TRBJ2-2; 9 bases are a match to TRBD2. Trimming removed 7 bases from V and 7 bases from J; junction bases left unmatched: 7. Germline CDR1 is MNHEY and CDR2 is SVGAGI. This CDR3 contains 14 residues. CDR3: CASMAGGPGGELFF. In DNA, the CDR3 is TGTGCCAGCATGGCGGGAGGGCCCGGCGGGGAGCTGTTTTTT.

This clone has a handful of counts. The rearrangement joins TRBV7-3 to TRBJ1-2; TRBD1 matches at 7 bases. In germline, CDR1 is SGHTA, CDR2 FQGTGA. The CDR3 totals 13 residues. The V segment lost 5 bases and the J segment 8 bases; nucleotides outside the gene matches: 8. CDR3 loop: CASSAKGALGYTF. The CDR3 DNA sequence: TGTGCCAGCAGCGCAAAGGGGGCTTTGGGCTACACCTTC.

The V call is TRBV28, the J call TRBJ2-1; 8 bases line up with TRBD1. Germline values: CDR1 MDHEN, CDR2 SYDVKM. This CDR3 has 16 amino acids. The junction had 7 bases not matched to a gene; V was cut back by 2 bases and J by 4 bases. The CDR3: CASSLPGQGAYNEQFF. DNA for the CDR3: TGTGCCAGCAGTTTACCCGGACAGGGAGCATACAATGAGCAGTTCTTC.

This rearrangement joins TRBV7-9 to TRBJ2-1; 14 nucleotides line up with TRBD2. The CDR3 covers 15 residues. Germline-derived CDR1 and CDR2 are SEHNR and FQNEAQ (reference sequence). The V and J ends lost 1 base and 8 bases, in that order; junction bases with no gene match: 1. The CDR3 DNA reads as TGTGCCAGCAGCTTAGTGACTAGCGGGGGGGATGAGCAGTTCTTC. It yields the protein CASSLVTSGGDEQFF.

The chain combines TRBV6-5 with TRBJ1-1; unclear D gene. V lost 3 bases and J lost 0, with 5 bases in between. Germline-derived CDR1 and CDR2 are MNHEY and SVGAGI. The CDR3 sequence is 13 residues long. The CDR3 spells CASSYSLNTEAFF. The CDR3 DNA sequence: TGTGCCAGCAGTTATTCGTTGAACACTGAAGCTTTCTTT.

The chain recombines TRBV28 with TRBJ1-2, with a possible D match to TRBD1 (5 bases). Germline V gene sequence: CDR1 MDHEN, CDR2 SYDVKM. This CDR3 is built from 16 residues. V was shortened by 6 bases and J by 2 bases, with 19 bases between the two germline ends. CDR3 amino acids: CASRPHGQGLNYGYTF. The CDR3 DNA sequence: TGTGCCAGCAGACCCCACGGGCAGGGTCTAAACTATGGCTACACCTTC.

The chain combines TRBV30 with TRBJ2-7; a weak D match, TRBD1 (5 bases). The germline V gene has CDR1 GTSNPN and CDR2 SVGIG (reference sequence). Trimming left V 2 bases short and J 0 bases short, with 11 bases between. The CDR3 runs to 14 residues. The CDR3, as DNA: TGTGCCTGGAGTTCGACAGAGCCCTCCTACGAGCAGTACTTC. Translating it yields CAWSSTEPSYEQYF.

This chain links TRBV19 with TRBJ2-4; D remains unclear. Deletions cut 3 bases from V and 3 bases from J, with 3 bases between. The CDR3 has 12 amino acids. Looked up from germline, CDR1 is LNHDA and CDR2 is SQIVND (reference sequence). The CDR3 is CASSMSKNIQYF. The CDR3 DNA reads as TGTGCCAGTAGTATGAGCAAAAACATTCAGTACTTC.